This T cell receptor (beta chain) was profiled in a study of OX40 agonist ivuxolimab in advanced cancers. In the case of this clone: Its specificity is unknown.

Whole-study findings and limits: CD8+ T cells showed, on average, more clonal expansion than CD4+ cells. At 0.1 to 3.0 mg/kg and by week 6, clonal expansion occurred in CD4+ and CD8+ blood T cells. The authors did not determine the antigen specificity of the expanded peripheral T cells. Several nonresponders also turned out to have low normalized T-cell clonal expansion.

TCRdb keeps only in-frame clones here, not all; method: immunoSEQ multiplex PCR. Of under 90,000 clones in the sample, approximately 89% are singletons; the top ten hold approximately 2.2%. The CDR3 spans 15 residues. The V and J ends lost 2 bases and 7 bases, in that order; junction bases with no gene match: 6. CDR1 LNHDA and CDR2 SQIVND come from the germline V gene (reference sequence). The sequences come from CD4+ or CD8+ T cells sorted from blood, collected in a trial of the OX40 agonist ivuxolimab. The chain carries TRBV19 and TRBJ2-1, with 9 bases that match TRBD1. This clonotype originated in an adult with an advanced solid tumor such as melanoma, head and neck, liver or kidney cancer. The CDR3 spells CASSIIGTGLNEQFF. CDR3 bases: TGTGCCAGTAGTATAATTGGGACAGGGTTGAATGAGCAGTTCTTC. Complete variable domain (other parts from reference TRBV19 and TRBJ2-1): DGGITQSPKYLFRKEGQNVTLSCEQNLNHDAMYWYRQDPGQGLRLIYYSQIVNDFQKGDIAEGYSVSREKKESFPLTVTSAQKNPTAFYLCASSIIGTGLNEQFFGPGTRLTVL.